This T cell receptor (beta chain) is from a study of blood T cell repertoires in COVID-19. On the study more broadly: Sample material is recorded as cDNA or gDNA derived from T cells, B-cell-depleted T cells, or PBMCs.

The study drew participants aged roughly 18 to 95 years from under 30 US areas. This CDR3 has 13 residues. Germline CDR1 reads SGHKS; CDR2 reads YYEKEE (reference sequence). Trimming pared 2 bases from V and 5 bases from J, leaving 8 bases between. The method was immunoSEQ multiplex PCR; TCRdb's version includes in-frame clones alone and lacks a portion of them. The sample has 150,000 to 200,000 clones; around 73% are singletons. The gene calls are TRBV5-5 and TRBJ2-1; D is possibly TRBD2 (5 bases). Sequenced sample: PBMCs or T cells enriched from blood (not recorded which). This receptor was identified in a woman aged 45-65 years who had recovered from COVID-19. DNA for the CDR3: TGTGCCAGCAGCTTCTGGGGAGACAATGAGCAGTTCTTC. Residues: CASSFWGDNEQFF.